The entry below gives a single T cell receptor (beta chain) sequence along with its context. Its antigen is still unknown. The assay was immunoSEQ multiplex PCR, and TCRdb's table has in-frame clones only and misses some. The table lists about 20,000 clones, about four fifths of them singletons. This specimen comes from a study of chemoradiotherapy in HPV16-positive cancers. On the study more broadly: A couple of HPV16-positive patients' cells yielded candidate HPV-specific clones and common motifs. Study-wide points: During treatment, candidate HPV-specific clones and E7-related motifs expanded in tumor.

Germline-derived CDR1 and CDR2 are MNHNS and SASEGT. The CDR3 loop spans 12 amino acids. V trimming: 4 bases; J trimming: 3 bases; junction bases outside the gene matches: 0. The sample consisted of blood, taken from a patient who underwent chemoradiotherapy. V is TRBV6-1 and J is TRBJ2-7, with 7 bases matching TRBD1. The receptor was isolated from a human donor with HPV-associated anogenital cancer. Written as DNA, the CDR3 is TGTGCCAGCAGTGGACAGGGCTACGAGCAGTACTTC. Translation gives CASSGQGYEQYF.